The next 15 T cell receptor beta chains were all read from a single sample in a study of shared clonotypes between healthy human individuals. Method: immunoSEQ multiplex PCR; TCRdb's copy keeps in-frame clones and lacks some. The sample comprises more than 500,000 clones, roughly 95% of which are singletons, and around 0.066% rests with the top ten. The material sequenced was naive CD4+ T cells sorted from blood. Noted subset: CD45RA+ positively selected. The receptors here all came from a young woman in good health.

The rearrangement joins TRBV19 to TRBJ2-1; D remains unclear. Trimming removed 3 bases from V and 2 bases from J, with 11 bases in between. CDR1 LNHDA and CDR2 SQIVND come from the germline V gene (reference sequence). The CDR3 length is 15 residues. Here the CDR3 DNA reads TGTGCCAGTAGTATCCTTGGAACCCCCTACAATGAGCAGTTCTTC. It translates to CASSILGTPYNEQFF. The variable domain in full, completed from reference TRBV19 and TRBJ2-1, reads DGGITQSPKYLFRKEGQNVTLSCEQNLNHDAMYWYRQDPGQGLRLIYYSQIVNDFQKGDIAEGYSVSREKKESFPLTVTSAQKNPTAFYLCASSILGTPYNEQFFGPGTRLTVL.

This chain joins TRBV15 and TRBJ2-5; 7 bases line up with TRBD1. J gave up 5 bases and V 3 bases, and 9 bases lay outside the gene matches. Germline CDR1 reads LNHNV; CDR2 reads YYDKDF (reference sequence). This CDR3 is built from 15 residues. Here the CDR3 DNA reads TGTGCCACCAGCAGCGCCGGGACAGTCGGGGAGACCCAGTACTTC. Its translation: CATSSAGTVGETQYF.

This rearrangement joins TRBV19 to TRBJ1-5; D uncertain. V was pared by 5 bases and J by 3 bases, with 11 bases between. The CDR3 is 14 residues long. Looked up from germline, CDR1 is LNHDA and CDR2 is SQIVND (reference sequence). DNA of the CDR3: TGTGCCAGTAGTCGGGAGCGGTACAATCAGCCCCAGCATTTT. Translated: CASSRERYNQPQHF. Together with reference TRBV19 and TRBJ1-5, the CDR3 gives the full variable domain: DGGITQSPKYLFRKEGQNVTLSCEQNLNHDAMYWYRQDPGQGLRLIYYSQIVNDFQKGDIAEGYSVSREKKESFPLTVTSAQKNPTAFYLCASSRERYNQPQHFGDGTRLSIL.

The chain links TRBV2 to TRBJ2-2, with D perhaps assigned TRBD1 or TRBD2 (5 bases each). The germline V and J ends were trimmed by 7 bases and 7 bases, with 31 bases remaining between them. Per germline, CDR1 SNHLY and CDR2 FYNNEI. The CDR3 is made up of 19 amino acids. CDR3 sequence: CASKPPGPGFIGDVGELFF. The CDR3 region has the DNA TGTGCCAGCAAGCCCCCGGGACCCGGATTCATTGGGGACGTCGGGGAGCTGTTTTTT.

Comment on this clone: One end of the junction does not line up with germline, which may come from a read error. Distinct nucleotide sequences in the sample also encode this CDR3. The gene calls are TRBV5-1 and TRBJ1-1; no definite D call. Germline V gives CDR1 SGHRS, CDR2 YFSETQ. The CDR3 is made up of 14 amino acids. The CDR3 DNA follows: TGCGCCAGCAGCCCTCGTTGGCTAAACACTGAAGCCTTCTTT. It specifies CASSPRWLNTEAFF.

This clone appeared a single time. The CDR3 reads CASKGPERGPPGTQYF. The CDR3 DNA follows: TGTGCCAGCAAGGGTCCAGAGCGGGGACCCCCGGGTACGCAGTATTTT. This sequence joins TRBV28 and TRBJ2-3, with 7 bases matching TRBD2. V shed 7 bases, J shed 8 bases, and the junction held 18 bases outside the gene matches. CDR3 length: 16 residues. Germline lookup yields CDR1 MDHEN and CDR2 SYDVKM.

The chain links TRBV15 to TRBJ1-4; D gene ambiguous. Germline V gene sequence: CDR1 LNHNV, CDR2 YYDKDF (reference sequence). With 3 bases removed from V and 6 bases from J, the gap between germline ends came to 14 bases. This CDR3 comprises 15 residues. The DNA for the CDR3 is TGTGCCACCAGCAGGCGGGGTGGCAGACATGAAAAACTGTTTTTT. It codes for CATSRRGGRHEKLFF.

This clone was seen once. The rearrangement links TRBV19 to TRBJ2-3; no clear D. Germline V CDR1 and CDR2: LNHDA, SQIVND (reference sequence). The CDR3 runs to 11 residues. Trimming took 6 bases from V and 2 from J, leaving 3 bases between them. CDR3 in amino acids: CASSLTDTQYF. CDR3 nucleotide sequence: TGTGCCAGTAGCCTCACAGATACGCAGTATTTT.

As to this clone: This sample includes further DNA sequences coding for the same CDR3. V gene TRBV27 combines with J gene TRBJ2-1; a possible D gene is TRBD1 (6 bases). Germline V gene lookup returns CDR1 MNHEY and CDR2 SMNVEV (reference sequence). CDR3 length equals 12 residues. V shed 6 bases and J shed 6 bases, with 9 bases lying between them. This CDR3 reads CASRSGVNEQFF. Written as DNA, the CDR3 is TGTGCCAGCAGGTCAGGGGTCAATGAGCAGTTCTTC.

The genes are TRBV28 and TRBJ1-4, with D unclear. The germline CDR1 and CDR2 sequences are MDHEN and SYDVKM. CDR3 length: 11 amino acids. With 6 bases removed from V and 4 bases from J, the gap between germline ends came to 3 bases. CDR3 loop: CASSFNEKLFF. CDR3 DNA: TGTGCCAGCAGCTTTAATGAAAAACTGTTTTTT.

CDR3 nucleotides: TGTGCCAGTAGTCGGCTAGCCGGGAGGTCTAACTACGAGCAGTACTTC. This encodes CASSRLAGRSNYEQYF. The chain recombines TRBV19 with TRBJ2-7; 7 bases map to TRBD2. The CDR3 length is 16 residues. V lost 5 bases to trimming and J lost 3 bases; unmatched junction nucleotides: 13. The germline gives CDR1 LNHDA, CDR2 SQIVND (reference sequence). Full variable domain (outside the CDR3, taken from reference TRBV19 and TRBJ2-7): DGGITQSPKYLFRKEGQNVTLSCEQNLNHDAMYWYRQDPGQGLRLIYYSQIVNDFQKGDIAEGYSVSREKKESFPLTVTSAQKNPTAFYLCASSRLAGRSNYEQYFGPGTRLTVT.

The rearrangement uses TRBV28 and TRBJ1-5, with no clear D. V lost 6 bases and J lost 9, with 15 bases in between. The V gene's germline CDR1 is MDHEN and CDR2 SYDVKM. The CDR3 sequence is 13 residues long. The CDR3 loop is CASSALHKSPQHF. In DNA, the CDR3 is TGTGCCAGCAGCGCCCTTCATAAATCGCCCCAGCATTTT. Full variable domain (outside the CDR3, taken from reference TRBV28 and TRBJ1-5): DVKVTQSSRYLVKRTGEKVFLECVQDMDHENMFWYRQDPGLGLRLIYFSYDVKMKEKGDIPEGYSVSREKKERFSLILESASTNQTSMYLCASSALHKSPQHFGDGTRLSIL.

This chain connects TRBV18 to TRBJ2-6; 12 bases agree with TRBD2. V was clipped by 4 bases and J by 0 bases; unmatched bases: 13. This CDR3 is built from 21 residues. From germline, CDR1 is KGHSH and CDR2 LQKENI. The CDR3 sequence: CASSRLAGVYLSRSGANVLTF. The CDR3 nucleotides read TGTGCCAGCTCACGACTAGCGGGAGTATACCTGTCCCGCTCTGGGGCCAACGTCCTGACTTTC.

The chain combines TRBV27 with TRBJ2-3; D gene ambiguous. Germline V gene lookup returns CDR1 MNHEY and CDR2 SMNVEV (reference sequence). This CDR3 has 13 amino acids. Between the trimmed V and J ends, which lost 2 bases and 2 bases, there was a span of 5 bases. CDR3 sequence: CASSLRVTDTQYF. CDR3 nucleotide sequence: TGTGCCAGCAGTTTAAGAGTCACAGATACGCAGTATTTT.

This rearrangement joins TRBV6-6 to TRBJ2-4; possibly TRBD1 for D (6 bases). The CDR3 has 12 amino acids. Trimming removed 5 bases at V and 9 bases at J, with 11 bases between. Germline V lookup: CDR1 MNHNY, CDR2 SVGAGI (reference sequence). CDR3 sequence reads: CASSGGSGIQYF. CDR3 sequence (DNA): TGTGCCAGCAGTGGGGGCAGCGGCATTCAGTACTTC.